Sequencing of this T cell receptor beta chain was carried out in a study of cytomegalovirus exposure and HLA in healthy donors. V dropped 2 bases and J dropped 2; count of bases not matched to a gene: 12. CDR3 length equals 20 residues. Per germline, CDR1 SGHTA and CDR2 FQGTGA. Amplification used 60 Vbeta primers and 13 Jbeta primers. The table came from immunoSEQ multiplex PCR; TCRdb's copy has only in-frame clones and leaves some out. The data contain just over 200,000 clones, 55% to 75% of them singletons. Sequenced material: PBMCs. V and J are TRBV7-3 and TRBJ2-6, with 10 nucleotides matching TRBD1. The clonotype originates from a man in his forties or fifties in good health and CMV-seropositive. The CDR3 DNA follows: TGTGCCAGCAGCTTATCGGGAGCAGGACAGGGGGTACCTGGGGCCAACGTCCTGACTTTC. This codes for CASSLSGAGQGVPGANVLTF. Full variable domain (missing parts from reference TRBV7-3 and TRBJ2-6): GAGVSQTPSNKVTEKGKYVELRCDPISGHTALYWYRQSLGQGPEFLIYFQGTGAADDSGLPNDRFFAVRPEGSVSTLKIQRTERGDSAVYLCASSLSGAGQGVPGANVLTFGAGSRLTVL.